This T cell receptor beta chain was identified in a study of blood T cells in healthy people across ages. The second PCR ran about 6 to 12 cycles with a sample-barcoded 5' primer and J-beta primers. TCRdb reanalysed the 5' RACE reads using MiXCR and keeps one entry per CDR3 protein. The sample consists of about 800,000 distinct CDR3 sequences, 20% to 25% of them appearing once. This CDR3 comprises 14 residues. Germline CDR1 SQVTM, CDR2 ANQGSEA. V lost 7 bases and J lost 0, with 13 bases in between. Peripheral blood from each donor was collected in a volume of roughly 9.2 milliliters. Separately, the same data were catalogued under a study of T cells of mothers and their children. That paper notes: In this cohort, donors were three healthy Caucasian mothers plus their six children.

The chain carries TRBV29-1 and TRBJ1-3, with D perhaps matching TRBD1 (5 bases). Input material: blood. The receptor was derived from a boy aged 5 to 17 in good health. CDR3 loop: CSGAVDSSGNTIYF. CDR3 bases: TGCAGCGGCGCCGTCGACAGCTCTGGAAACACCATATATTTT.